Following are 27 T cell receptor beta chains from one sample sequenced in a study of blood T cells in healthy people across ages. With a J-beta primer mix and a sample-barcoded 5' primer, a second PCR ran about 7 to 12 cycles. In TCRdb, the 5' RACE reads were re-called with MiXCR into one record per CDR3 protein. The sample comprises approximately 810,000 distinct CDR3 sequences, more than 25% of which are singletons, and about 18% rests with the top ten. The sequenced sample was blood. The receptors come from a woman of 80 years or more in good health.

The table lists this clonotype with many counts. J is TRBJ1-1 and V is TRBV2; D is uncertain. Germline V gene data show CDR1 as SNHLY and CDR2 as FYNNEI. The CDR3 covers 11 residues. Trimming shortened V by 9 bases and J by 1 base, and 6 bases separated the two germline ends. CDR3 protein: CASTGNTEAFF. The CDR3 nucleotides read TGTGCCAGTACGGGGAACACTGAAGCTTTCTTT.

The chain employs TRBV7-2 and TRBJ1-2; the D is unclear. CDR1 is SGHTA, CDR2 FQGNSA, per germline. The CDR3 covers 17 residues. Trimming shortened V by 1 base and J by 3 bases, and 18 bases separated the two germline ends. The CDR3, as DNA: TGTGCCAGCAGCTTAGAATTAATGGGATCCGGAGACTATGGCTACACCTTC. Its translation is CASSLELMGSGDYGYTF. Supplemented by reference TRBV7-2 and TRBJ1-2, the full variable domain reads GAGVSQSPSNKVTEKGKDVELRCDPISGHTALYWYRQSLGQGLEFLIYFQGNSAPDKSGLPSDRFSAERTGGSVSTLTIQRTQQEDSAVYLCASSLELMGSGDYGYTFGSGTRLTVV.

With respect to this clonotype: A much larger clonotype is one base distant, so this may be a read error. This chain connects TRBV20-1 to TRBJ2-5; 8 bases match TRBD2. The CDR3 is 15 amino acids. The V and J ends lost 0 bases and 5 bases, in that order; junction bases with no gene match: 8. Looked up from germline, CDR1 is DFQATT and CDR2 is SNEGSKA (reference sequence). Written as DNA, the CDR3 is TGCAGTGCTAGAGAGGCTGCGGGGGGAAGGGAGACCCAGTACTTC. Translated, it gives CSAREAAGGRETQYF.

This clonotype was observed at least ten times. This chain uses TRBV6-5 with TRBJ1-2; a weak D match, TRBD1 (6 bases). Germline V gives CDR1 MNHEY, CDR2 SVGAGI. The CDR3 loop spans 15 amino acids. V lost 6 bases, J lost 7 bases, and 21 bases lay in between. Written as DNA, the CDR3 is TGTGCCAGCAGCCCCTTAGGGGGGGCTCGAAGTGGCTACACCTTC. It is translated as CASSPLGGARSGYTF.

This clonotype is a singleton in its sample. This may stem from a read error, because a much larger clone lies one nucleotide away. This chain links TRBV3-1 with TRBJ2-5; D gene ambiguous. This CDR3 is 11 amino acids long. Germline CDR1 LGHDT, CDR2 YNNKEL (reference sequence). Trimming left V 5 bases short and J 11 bases short, with 12 bases between. The CDR3 loop reads CASSSRHGQYF. CDR3 coding DNA: TGTGCCAGCAGCTCCCGACACGGGCAGTACTTC.

In this sample, this clonotype turned up many times. The rearrangement joins TRBV12-3 or TRBV12-4 to TRBJ2-1; 10 positions match TRBD1. The CDR3 is 16 residues long. Trimming cost V 6 bases and J 3 bases; bases outside gene matches: 8. The chain's CDR3 is CASSEWGTGDYNEQFF. The CDR3 DNA follows: TGTGCCAGCAGCGAGTGGGGGACAGGGGACTACAATGAGCAGTTCTTC.

This clonotype was detected ten times or more. The genes are TRBV10-3 and TRBJ1-1, with D tentatively TRBD1 (6 bases). The CDR3 loop spans 13 amino acids. Germline CDR1 reads ENHRY; CDR2 reads SYGVKD. The V and J ends lost 10 bases and 0 bases respectively, with 12 bases between them. CDR3 DNA: TGTGCCACCGGACAGCTTCTGAACACTGAAGCTTTCTTT. Its protein is CATGQLLNTEAFF.

This clonotype has at least ten counts. The rearrangement joins TRBV10-3 to TRBJ2-7; no clear D. The CDR3 is 12 amino acids. Germline values: CDR1 ENHRY, CDR2 SYGVKD. The germline V and J ends were trimmed by 2 bases and 5 bases, with 7 bases remaining between them. This CDR3 is CAISEISDEQYF. The CDR3 bases are TGTGCCATCAGTGAGATCTCTGACGAGCAGTACTTC.

A remark on this clonotype: This clone may be a read error of a much larger clone one base away. The chain uses TRBV6-2 or TRBV6-3 and TRBJ2-5; 7 positions agree with TRBD1. Germline-derived CDR1 and CDR2 are MNHEY and SVGEGT. The CDR3 runs 13 residues. The CDR3 region is CASRVGGAETQHF. CDR3 DNA sequence: TGTGCCAGCAGAGTAGGGGGCGCGGAGACCCAGCACTTC.

The chain employs TRBV6-1 and TRBJ1-2, with 8 positions matching TRBD1. This CDR3 comprises 15 residues. Germline assignment: CDR1 MNHNS and CDR2 SASEGT. J was trimmed by 8 bases and V by 3 bases; bases with no gene match: 11. As DNA, the CDR3 is TGTGCCAGCAGTGATGGAACAGGGGGTGCCGGGGGCTACACCTTC. It encodes CASSDGTGGAGGYTF.

Details on this clonotype: A much larger clone lies a single base off, so this may be a read error. The chain has TRBV20-1 and TRBJ2-3; 7 bases map to TRBD2. The CDR3 length is 14 residues. The junction had 8 bases not matched to a gene; V was cut back by 6 bases and J by 2 bases. Per germline, CDR1 DFQATT and CDR2 SNEGSKA (reference sequence). The DNA of the CDR3 is TGCAGTGCGCTAGCGGAGGCCAACACAGATACGCAGTATTTT. Its protein is CSALAEANTDTQYF.

This clonotype was picked up many times. The chain employs TRBV4-2 and TRBJ2-5, with 12 bases that match TRBD2. The CDR3 consists of 19 residues. The ends lost 1 base at V and 2 bases at J; junction bases unmatched: 11. CDR1 is LGHNA and CDR2 is YNFKEQ in the germline V gene. As DNA, the CDR3 is TGTGCCAGCAGCCAAGGCCCCTCTGGACTAGCGGGGCGACAAGAGACCCAGTACTTC. Translation gives CASSQGPSGLAGRQETQYF.

The V call is TRBV27, the J call TRBJ1-1; D is unclear. This CDR3 has 15 residues. Germline lookup yields CDR1 MNHEY and CDR2 SMNVEV (reference sequence). Trimming removed 4 bases at V and 1 base at J, with 13 bases between. The CDR3 is CASSSDGLENTEAFF. The CDR3 DNA reads TGTGCCAGCAGTTCAGACGGACTAGAGAACACTGAAGCTTTCTTT.

As regards this clonotype: A read error is possible here, since a much larger clone lies one base away. V and J are TRBV28 and TRBJ2-7; 8 bases align to TRBD1. The CDR3 covers 12 residues. Germline lookup yields CDR1 MDHEN and CDR2 SYDVKM. The DNA for the CDR3 is TGTGCCTGCAGGCCAGGGGGCGGCGAGCAGTACTTC. Translating gives CACRPGGGEQYF.

This chain joins TRBV4-1 and TRBJ1-2; 7 bases line up with TRBD1. Germline V gene lookup returns CDR1 MGHRA and CDR2 YSYEKL. J gave up 4 bases and V 0 bases, and 17 bases lay outside the gene matches. The CDR3 consists of 19 residues. DNA for the CDR3: TGCGCCAGCAGCCAAGATCTTCGAAACCTCCGTCGACAGGGCTATGGCTACACCTTC. Translating gives CASSQDLRNLRRQGYGYTF.

The chain links TRBV19 to TRBJ2-1; TRBD2 agrees at 13 bases. CDR1 LNHDA and CDR2 SQIVND come from the germline V gene (reference sequence). V was pared by 3 bases and J by 6 bases, with 5 bases of the junction left unmatched. The CDR3 length is 16 residues. The CDR3 DNA reads as TGTGCCAGTAGTATGGGACTAGCGGGAACCCTCAATGAGCAGTTCTTC. Its protein is CASSMGLAGTLNEQFF.

This clonotype was observed at least ten times. The chain is built from TRBV5-5 and TRBJ2-6, with D unresolved. The CDR3 has 16 residues. The V gene's germline CDR1 is SGHKS and CDR2 YYEKEE (reference sequence). The V end was cut by 1 base, the J end by 0 bases, with 8 bases between. The CDR3 region has the DNA TGTGCCAGCAGCTTGAGTTTACTCTCTGGGGCCAACGTCCTGACTTTC. It is translated as CASSLSLLSGANVLTF.

This clonotype was counted ten times or more. The chain couples TRBV5-1 to TRBJ2-1; D is tentatively TRBD1 or TRBD2 (6 bases each). Trimming stripped 1 base from V and 8 bases from J, with 16 bases between. Germline assignment: CDR1 SGHRS and CDR2 YFSETQ. CDR3 length equals 15 residues. CDR3 bases: TGCGCCAGCAGCTTGAACGGGGGCCCCGGTTATGAGCAGTTCTTC. Residues: CASSLNGGPGYEQFF.

V gene TRBV29-1 combines with J gene TRBJ2-3, with 9 bases identical to TRBD2. Germline CDR1 is SQVTM and CDR2 is ANQGSEA. The CDR3 runs 17 residues. Trimming removed 0 bases from V and 2 bases from J; junction bases left unmatched: 9. Written as DNA, the CDR3 is TGCAGCGTTGAAGATCTTATAGCTAGCGGGATCACAGATACGCAGTATTTT. This encodes CSVEDLIASGITDTQYF.

This clonotype was seen only once. The gene calls are TRBV5-1 and TRBJ2-3, with 9 bases matching TRBD1. The CDR3 totals 16 residues. Trimming at V came to 3 bases and at J to 4 bases, leaving 9 bases not matched to a gene. The germline gives CDR1 SGHRS, CDR2 YFSETQ. The CDR3: CASSYLQGAASDTQYF. The CDR3 DNA reads as TGCGCCAGCAGCTATCTACAGGGGGCGGCCTCAGATACGCAGTATTTT.

Many counts were recorded for this clonotype. V gene TRBV20-1 combines with J gene TRBJ1-1; 9 bases line up with TRBD1. This CDR3 is built from 17 residues. Germline CDR1 reads DFQATT; CDR2 reads SNEGSKA (reference sequence). Trimming removed 4 bases from V and 5 bases from J; junction bases left unmatched: 17. The CDR3 DNA is TGCAGTGCTAATAAATGGTGGACACAGGGGGCGAGGACTGAAGCTTTCTTT. Its translation: CSANKWWTQGARTEAFF.

A word on this clonotype: A much larger clonotype is one base distant, so this may be a read error. This chain uses TRBV6-2 or TRBV6-3 with TRBJ2-3, with 8 bases matching TRBD1. Germline lookup yields CDR1 MNHEY and CDR2 SVGEGT. The CDR3 has 15 amino acids. CDR3 nucleotide sequence: TGTGCCAGCAGTTACCTGGACAGGGTAGCAGATACGCGGTATTTT. Translated, it gives CASSYLDRVADTRYF.

With respect to this clonotype: A single base separates this from a much larger clone, so it may be a read error. The chain links TRBV20-1 to TRBJ2-3; 7 nucleotides agree with TRBD2. With V trimmed by 0 bases and J by 10 bases, 7 bases remained unmatched. The CDR3 loop spans 13 amino acids. CDR1 and CDR2 (germline): DFQATT, SNEGSKA (reference sequence). The CDR3 bases are TGCAGTGCTAGAGATCCTCCGGGACTACCGCAGTATTTT. It is translated as CSARDPPGLPQYF.

This clonotype was found a few times. The chain recombines TRBV4-2 with TRBJ2-6; D unclear. The V end was cut by 0 bases, the J end by 1 base, with 10 bases between. The CDR3 extends over 17 amino acids. Germline V gene data show CDR1 as LGHNA and CDR2 as YNFKEQ. The CDR3 sequence is CASSQELASSGANVLTF. The CDR3 DNA is TGTGCCAGCAGCCAAGAATTAGCAAGTTCTGGGGCCAACGTCCTGACTTTC.

The rearrangement joins TRBV3-1 to TRBJ1-4, with D perhaps TRBD1 (5 bases). Germline V gene sequence: CDR1 LGHDT, CDR2 YNNKEL (reference sequence). V gave up 4 bases and J gave up 3 bases, with 12 bases separating them. This CDR3 region has 15 residues. CDR3: CASSRQDKANEKLFF. The CDR3 DNA reads TGTGCCAGCAGCCGGCAGGACAAGGCTAATGAAAAACTGTTTTTT.

This clonotype was found many times. V and J are TRBV7-2 and TRBJ2-2; a possible D gene is TRBD1 (6 bases). Germline V CDR1 and CDR2: SGHTA, FQGNSA. Deletions cut 5 bases from V and 4 bases from J, with 20 bases between. The CDR3 covers 17 residues. The CDR3 reads CASSQGTPGRSTGELFF. The CDR3 nucleotides are TGTGCCAGCAGCCAAGGGACACCCGGGCGGAGCACCGGGGAGCTGTTTTTT.

This clonotype was detected many times. Sequence at one end of the junction differs from germline and may be a read error. The V gene is TRBV10-2, the J gene TRBJ2-5, with D possibly matching TRBD2 (6 bases). Germline V gene lookup returns CDR1 WSHSY and CDR2 SAAADI. This CDR3 region has 12 residues. The DNA of the CDR3 is TGTGCCAGCAGTGAACGGGGGGAGACCCAGTACTTC. Its protein product is CASSERGETQYF.